This TCR beta chain was sequenced in a study of blood T cell repertoires in COVID-19. Study summary: COVID-19 samples from acute and convalescent phases originated in the United States, Italy and Spain. Nucleic acid was either cDNA or gDNA, and it came from T cells, B-cell-depleted T cells, or PBMCs.

Participants came from under 30 US areas, aged about 18 to 100 years. Per the original methods: Amplified reference gene primers provided the basis for estimating nucleated cell counts. Sequencing was performed with immunoSEQ multiplex PCR; in TCRdb, only in-frame clones are kept and a portion is missing. V and J calls and clone size are those listed in that table; D and trimming were worked out from the DNA. This repertoire shows about 160,000 clones, around nine tenths found once; its top ten account for around 7%. Per the germline V gene, CDR1 is LNHDA and CDR2 is SQIVND (reference sequence). The CDR3 sequence is 12 residues long. V was clipped by 5 bases and J by 5 bases, with 8 bases between them. In this sample, this clone turned up once.

The TCR sequence derives from a woman aged 45 to 65 who had recovered from COVID-19. Sequencing was performed on PBMCs or T cells enriched from blood (not recorded which). V usage is TRBV19 and J usage is TRBJ2-3; D unclear. The CDR3 protein is CASSFLGDTQYF. DNA of the CDR3: TGTGCCAGTAGTTTCCTAGGAGATACGCAGTATTTT.